Listed here are 22 T cell receptor beta chains from one sample, sequenced in a study of T cell changes during pregnancy in multiple sclerosis. TCRdb keeps only in-frame clones here, not all; method: immunoSEQ multiplex PCR. The data show under 40,000 clones, less than 95% seen once. The sample in question was CD8+ T cells from peripheral blood mononuclear cells, obtained before pregnancy. The receptors shown here come from a female donor with multiple sclerosis, enrolled in a pregnancy study.

In its sample, this clone was seen once. This chain joins TRBV6-5 and TRBJ1-1; no clear D gene. Germline V CDR1 and CDR2: MNHEY, SVGAGI. Deletions cut 0 bases from V and 1 base from J, with 12 bases between. CDR3 length equals 16 residues. CDR3 loop: CASSYSAPYANTEAFF. In nucleotides, the CDR3 is TGTGCCAGCAGTTACTCAGCCCCCTATGCGAACACTGAAGCTTTCTTT.

The CDR3: CASSIWTGGTGELFF. CDR3 DNA: TGTGCCAGTAGTATTTGGACAGGGGGCACCGGGGAGCTGTTTTTT. The V and J genes are TRBV19 and TRBJ2-2, with 10 bases matching TRBD1. This CDR3 has 15 residues. From germline, CDR1 is LNHDA and CDR2 SQIVND (reference sequence). V shed 3 bases and J 4 bases; nucleotides not matched to a gene: 2.

This clone was counted once. This rearrangement joins TRBV30 to TRBJ1-5; 9 nucleotides agree with TRBD1. The CDR3 is 18 amino acids. Unmatched junction bases numbered 11, after V lost 0 bases and J lost 2 bases. CDR1 and CDR2 from the germline V gene are GTSNPN and SVGIG (reference sequence). CDR3 DNA: TGTGCCTGGAGTGTGTGGACAGGGGAAAATTATGGCAATCAGCCCCAGCATTTT. It is translated as CAWSVWTGENYGNQPQHF.

The genes are TRBV18 and TRBJ2-5; the match to TRBD1 covers 10 bases. V trimming: 2 bases; J trimming: 7 bases; junction bases outside the gene matches: 7. The CDR3 runs 15 residues. Germline V CDR1 and CDR2: KGHSH, LQKENI. This CDR3 reads CASSPNPGTGATQYF. The CDR3 DNA is TGTGCCAGCTCACCAAACCCCGGGACAGGGGCGACCCAGTACTTC.

V and J are TRBV11-2 and TRBJ1-4; D gene ambiguous. Germline assignment: CDR1 SGHAT and CDR2 FQNNGV. The germline V and J ends were trimmed by 6 bases and 6 bases, with 17 bases remaining between them. The CDR3 has 15 residues. The CDR3 is CASRPTTERDEKLFF. DNA of the CDR3: TGTGCCAGCAGGCCAACTACAGAGAGGGATGAAAAACTGTTTTTT. The variable domain in full, with the rest retrieved from reference TRBV11-2 and TRBJ1-4, is EAGVAQSPRYKIIEKRQSVAFWCNPISGHATLYWYQQILGQGPKLLIQFQNNGVVDDSQLPKDRFSAERLKGVDSTLKIQPAKLEDSAVYLCASRPTTERDEKLFFGSGTQLSVL.

The rearrangement uses TRBV6-1 and TRBJ2-7; 7 bases are a match to TRBD1. CDR1 and CDR2 from the germline V gene are MNHNS and SASEGT. Trimming cost V 5 bases and J 2 bases; bases outside gene matches: 9. The CDR3 is 15 residues long. CDR3 DNA sequence: TGTGCCAGCAGTTCCGGGGACAGCGAGGCCTACGAGCAGTACTTC. Translating gives CASSSGDSEAYEQYF.

This clone was counted between two and nine times. One junction end does not reproduce the germline sequence, and a read error may be involved. This sequence joins TRBV9 and TRBJ1-1, with D maybe TRBD1 (5 bases). The CDR3 is 13 amino acids. Germline V gives CDR1 SGDLS, CDR2 YYNGEE. The CDR3 reads CASSVPGNSEAFF. The CDR3 region has the DNA TGTGCCAGCAGCGTACCAGGGAACAGTGAAGCTTTCTTT.

This chain joins TRBV29-1 and TRBJ2-2; D is ambiguous. The CDR3 is made up of 10 amino acids. Germline CDR1 is SQVTM and CDR2 is ANQGSEA. V shed 5 bases and J shed 6 bases, with 4 bases lying between them. The DNA of the CDR3 is TGCAGCGTTCTTGCCGGGGAGCTGTTTTTT. Its translation is CSVLAGELFF.

V is TRBV6-5 and J is TRBJ1-1; tentative D call: TRBD1 (6 bases). CDR3 length: 13 residues. Germline values: CDR1 MNHEY, CDR2 SVGAGI. The V end lost 5 bases, the J end lost 4 bases, and 11 bases lay between the germline ends. Written as DNA, the CDR3 is TGTGCCAGCAGTCACAGGGTGAGCACTGAAGCTTTCTTT. This gives the protein CASSHRVSTEAFF.

The J gene is TRBJ2-7, the V gene TRBV6-5; tentatively, D is TRBD1 (5 bases). V was clipped by 4 bases and J by 2 bases, with 15 bases between them. The CDR3 length is 15 residues. Germline CDR1 MNHEY, CDR2 SVGAGI. CDR3 in amino acids: CASSSQANPTYEQYF. DNA of the CDR3: TGTGCCAGCAGTTCACAGGCAAACCCCACCTACGAGCAGTACTTC.

The chain couples TRBV29-1 to TRBJ1-1; D uncertain. Germline values: CDR1 SQVTM, CDR2 ANQGSEA. V lost 4 bases and J lost 5, with 8 bases in between. This CDR3 contains 11 residues. CDR3 nucleotide sequence: TGCAGCGTTGGGCTGCAGACTGAAGCTTTCTTT. It is translated as CSVGLQTEAFF.

The genes are TRBV6-5 and TRBJ2-1; the match to TRBD1 covers 8 bases. There are 14 residues in the CDR3. Germline CDR1 and CDR2: MNHEY and SVGAGI. Trimming took 3 bases from V and 7 from J; bases not matched to a gene: 5. CDR3 amino acids: CASSYSRQGNEQFF. The CDR3 nucleotides are TGTGCCAGCAGTTATTCTAGACAGGGGAATGAGCAGTTCTTC.

The V call is TRBV4-2, the J call TRBJ2-5; 9 bases map to TRBD2. From germline, CDR1 is LGHNA and CDR2 YNFKEQ. V dropped 0 bases and J dropped 1; count of bases not matched to a gene: 6. CDR3 length: 17 residues. The DNA of the CDR3 is TGTGCCAGCAGCCAAGAGGGTGGCGGGAGGGCCCAAGAGACCCAGTACTTC. Translating gives CASSQEGGGRAQETQYF.

This chain connects TRBV5-6 to TRBJ1-1; tentatively, D is TRBD1 (5 bases). The CDR3 is 11 residues long. Trimming took off 3 bases at V and 7 bases at J, with 7 bases between the two ends. Germline CDR1 is SGHDT and CDR2 is YYEEEE. Written as DNA, the CDR3 is TGTGCCAGCAGCTGGGGGGGTGAAGCTTTCTTT. Translated, it gives CASSWGGEAFF.

The V gene is TRBV7-9, the J gene TRBJ2-7; weak D call: TRBD1 (6 bases). The CDR3 spans 12 residues. Per the germline V gene, CDR1 is SEHNR and CDR2 is FQNEAQ (reference sequence). Trimming took 5 bases from V and 4 from J, leaving 9 bases between them. CDR3 residues: CASSPRGYEQYF. CDR3 in DNA: TGTGCCAGCAGCCCAAGGGGGTACGAGCAGTACTTC.

The chain has TRBV7-2 and TRBJ1-1; D is unclear. V shed 5 bases and J shed 0 bases, with 10 bases lying between them. The CDR3 is 14 amino acids. Germline CDR1 and CDR2: SGHTA and FQGNSA. The CDR3 loop is CASSSGQMNTEAFF. The CDR3 DNA reads as TGTGCCAGCAGCAGCGGGCAGATGAACACTGAAGCTTTCTTT.

Written as DNA, the CDR3 is TGTGCCAGTTCAGGTCAGAATGAGCAGTTCTTC. Translated, it gives CASSGQNEQFF. The rearrangement joins TRBV27 to TRBJ2-1; D is ambiguous. Per the germline V gene, CDR1 is MNHEY and CDR2 is SMNVEV (reference sequence). Trimming removed 9 bases at V and 7 bases at J, with 10 bases between. This CDR3 has 11 amino acids.

The J gene is TRBJ2-3, the V gene TRBV5-1; 7 bases agree with TRBD2. The CDR3 consists of 18 residues. The germline CDR1 and CDR2 sequences are SGHRS and YFSETQ. V dropped 4 bases and J dropped 3; count of bases not matched to a gene: 17. For the CDR3, the DNA is TGCGCCAGCAGCCTGGCCCGCGGTTCTAGCGGTTTAACAGATACGCAGTATTTT. It codes for CASSLARGSSGLTDTQYF.

The J gene is TRBJ2-5, the V gene TRBV6-6, with a possible D match to TRBD1 (5 bases). With 4 bases removed from V and 1 base from J, the gap between germline ends came to 13 bases. Germline CDR1 is MNHNY and CDR2 is SVGAGI (reference sequence). The length of the CDR3 is 15 residues. The CDR3 protein is CASSLPGFIQETQYF. CDR3 in DNA: TGTGCCAGCAGTTTGCCAGGGTTCATCCAAGAGACCCAGTACTTC.

The count of this clone is one. V is TRBV7-6 and J is TRBJ2-1, with 8 nucleotides matching TRBD2. This CDR3 has 16 residues. J lost 3 bases, V lost 1 base, and 5 bases had no gene match. Germline V lookup: CDR1 SGHVS, CDR2 FNYEAQ. The CDR3 region has the DNA TGTGCCAGCAGCTTAGTGGGTAGCGGGATCTACAATGAGCAGTTCTTC. Its protein is CASSLVGSGIYNEQFF.

This sequence joins TRBV7-2 and TRBJ2-1; 9 nucleotides line up with TRBD2. The CDR3 covers 19 residues. Trimming took 5 bases from V and 3 from J; bases not matched to a gene: 17. Germline loops: CDR1 SGHTA, CDR2 FQGNSA. The DNA of the CDR3 is TGTGCCAGCAGCACACAAGGGGGATTGACTAGCGGAGTCTACAATGAGCAGTTCTTC. The encoded protein is CASSTQGGLTSGVYNEQFF. Looking up the rest from reference TRBV7-2 and TRBJ2-1 gives the full variable domain: GAGVSQSPSNKVTEKGKDVELRCDPISGHTALYWYRQSLGQGLEFLIYFQGNSAPDKSGLPSDRFSAERTGGSVSTLTIQRTQQEDSAVYLCASSTQGGLTSGVYNEQFFGPGTRLTVL.

This chain connects TRBV19 to TRBJ1-1, with D hard to call. CDR1 is LNHDA, CDR2 SQIVND, per germline (reference sequence). V dropped 7 bases and J dropped 0 bases, with 9 bases sitting between them. CDR3 length: 13 amino acids. CDR3 amino acids: CASNSLMNTEAFF. CDR3 sequence (DNA): TGTGCCAGTAACAGTCTAATGAACACTGAAGCTTTCTTT. Variable domain in full (rest from reference TRBV19 and TRBJ1-1): DGGITQSPKYLFRKEGQNVTLSCEQNLNHDAMYWYRQDPGQGLRLIYYSQIVNDFQKGDIAEGYSVSREKKESFPLTVTSAQKNPTAFYLCASNSLMNTEAFFGQGTRLTVV.